The source of this TCR beta chain is a study of metastatic and nonmetastatic thyroid tumors. Not a single patient had been given any form of treatment at any point before undergoing thyroid surgery. CDR3 length equals 15 residues. CDR1 is MDHEN, CDR2 SYDVKM, per germline. Trimming at V came to 4 bases and at J to 1 base, leaving 5 bases not matched to a gene. TCRdb recomputed clones from the PCR reads via MiXCR. The sample lists 26,000 or so clones, roughly 15% occurring once. This clone was detected only a few times. The sequenced material came from blood. This TCR was recovered from a male donor with papillary thyroid cancer or a benign thyroid nodule (not recorded which). Some clones in this sample may be carry-over from other donors' samples. The rearrangement joins TRBV28 to TRBJ2-7, with TRBD1 matching 9 bases. The CDR3 spells CASSSGTGCSYEQYF. CDR3 in DNA: TGTGCCAGCAGTTCCGGGACAGGGTGTTCCTACGAGCAGTACTTC. The whole variable domain, remainder taken from reference TRBV28 and TRBJ2-7, is DVKVTQSSRYLVKRTGEKVFLECVQDMDHENMFWYRQDPGLGLRLIYFSYDVKMKEKGDIPEGYSVSREKKERFSLILESASTNQTSMYLCASSSGTGCSYEQYFGPGTRLTVT.